What follows are 23 T cell receptor beta chains derived from one specimen sequenced in a study of cytomegalovirus exposure and HLA in healthy donors. In the PCR, 60 Vbeta and 13 Jbeta primers were used. Assay used: immunoSEQ multiplex PCR; TCRdb lists only in-frame clones, some missing. In total, the table holds under 70,000 clones. The sequenced material came from PBMCs. These TCRs come from a female donor in good health and CMV-seropositive.

This chain links TRBV29-1 with TRBJ1-2; possibly TRBD1 for D (5 bases). The CDR3 totals 14 residues. Trimming removed 1 base at V and 1 base at J, with 10 bases between. Germline CDR1 and CDR2: SQVTM and ANQGSEA. CDR3 in amino acids: CSVEGWQGNYGYTF. In nucleotides, the CDR3 is TGCAGCGTTGAAGGTTGGCAGGGTAACTATGGCTACACCTTC. The full variable domain, with the rest looked up from reference TRBV29-1 and TRBJ1-2, is SAVISQKPSRDICQRGTSLTIQCQVDSQVTMMFWYRQQPGQSLTLIATANQGSEATYESGFVIDKFPISRPNLTFSTLTVSNMSPEDSSIYLCSVEGWQGNYGYTFGSGTRLTVV.

The V and J genes are TRBV6-5 and TRBJ2-1; TRBD1 is a possible D gene (6 bases). CDR3 length: 14 residues. Trimming removed 6 bases at V and 5 bases at J, with 14 bases between. CDR1 and CDR2 from the germline V gene are MNHEY and SVGAGI. For the CDR3, the DNA is TGTGCCAGCAGAAAACAGGGTTCCCACAATGAGCAGTTCTTC. As protein: CASRKQGSHNEQFF.

The chain employs TRBV30 and TRBJ1-5; TRBD1 matches at 11 bases. Germline V gene lookup returns CDR1 GTSNPN and CDR2 SVGIG (reference sequence). The V gene end was trimmed by 2 bases and the J gene end by 4 bases; junction bases not matched to a gene: 4. The CDR3 consists of 15 residues. The CDR3 protein is CAWSPGTGGNQPQHF. As DNA, the CDR3 is TGTGCCTGGAGTCCCGGGACAGGGGGGAATCAGCCCCAGCATTTT. Complete variable domain (other parts from reference TRBV30 and TRBJ1-5): SQTIHQWPATLVQPVGSPLSLECTVEGTSNPNLYWYRQAAGRGLQLLFYSVGIGQISSEVPQNLSASRPQDRQFILSSKKLLLSDSGFYLCAWSPGTGGNQPQHFGDGTRLSIL.

The chain links TRBV6-5 to TRBJ1-3; a possible D gene is TRBD1 (6 bases). The CDR3 runs 15 residues. V shed 6 bases and J shed 4 bases, with 16 bases lying between them. CDR1 and CDR2 from the germline V gene are MNHEY and SVGAGI. For the CDR3, the DNA is TGTGCCAGCAGCCGGGGGGGGGCTAAGGGAAACACCATATATTTT. It encodes CASSRGGAKGNTIYF.

This sequence joins TRBV6-1 and TRBJ2-2; 10 nucleotides agree with TRBD2. CDR1 is MNHNS and CDR2 is SASEGT in the germline V gene. V was pared by 6 bases and J by 6 bases, with 4 bases of the junction left unmatched. The CDR3 has 14 residues. CDR3 in amino acids: CASRGTSVSGELFF. In nucleotides, the CDR3 is TGTGCCAGCAGGGGGACTAGCGTCTCCGGGGAGCTGTTTTTT.

The V call is TRBV14, the J call TRBJ2-7; D remains unclear. Germline V CDR1 and CDR2: SGHDN, FVKESK. The CDR3 totals 16 residues. Trimming took off 4 bases at V and 0 bases at J, with 16 bases between the two ends. CDR3 in amino acids: CASSLSEIPDSYEQYF. The CDR3 nucleotides are TGTGCCAGCAGCCTCAGTGAAATCCCTGACTCCTACGAGCAGTACTTC.

The chain is built from TRBV10-3 and TRBJ1-1; 11 nucleotides line up with TRBD1. V dropped 8 bases and J dropped 12; count of bases not matched to a gene: 5. CDR3 length equals 11 residues. Germline V lookup: CDR1 ENHRY, CDR2 SYGVKD. CDR3 protein: CAIRTGGVTFF. CDR3 nucleotide sequence: TGTGCCATCCGGACAGGGGGCGTAACTTTCTTT.

The genes are TRBV19 and TRBJ2-5, with a tentative D call TRBD2 (6 bases). The germline V and J ends were trimmed by 3 bases and 5 bases, with 13 bases remaining between them. Germline CDR1 reads LNHDA; CDR2 reads SQIVND (reference sequence). The CDR3 spans 14 residues. The chain's CDR3 is CASSMLGSGETQYF. In DNA, the CDR3 is TGTGCCAGTAGTATGTTAGGGAGCGGGGAGACCCAGTACTTC.

The chain combines TRBV7-2 with TRBJ1-3, with 7 bases identical to TRBD1. This CDR3 region has 16 residues. Germline V gene sequence: CDR1 SGHTA, CDR2 FQGNSA. Unmatched junction bases numbered 5, after V lost 0 bases and J lost 3 bases. CDR3 residues: CASSLARGTLGNTIYF. DNA for the CDR3: TGTGCCAGCAGCTTAGCCAGGGGGACGCTTGGAAACACCATATATTTT.

This chain connects TRBV19 to TRBJ1-4, with 7 bases that match TRBD1. In germline, CDR1 is LNHDA, CDR2 SQIVND (reference sequence). Trimming took 5 bases from V and 0 from J; bases not matched to a gene: 6. The CDR3 has 16 amino acids. In DNA form, the CDR3 reads TGTGCCAGTAGTCCCCCTGACAGGGCAACTAATGAAAAACTGTTTTTT. Encoded protein: CASSPPDRATNEKLFF.

This sequence joins TRBV4-3 and TRBJ2-1; 9 nucleotides line up with TRBD2. Germline V gene data show CDR1 as LGHNA and CDR2 as YSLEER. There are 16 residues in the CDR3. V shed 4 bases and J 5 bases; nucleotides not matched to a gene: 9. CDR3 loop: CASSPVRGGEHNEQFF. The CDR3 DNA sequence: TGCGCCAGCAGCCCAGTGCGGGGGGGGGAACACAATGAGCAGTTCTTC.

The chain employs TRBV30 and TRBJ2-3; 7 bases align to TRBD2. Trimming at V came to 2 bases and at J to 9 bases, leaving 5 bases not matched to a gene. Germline V lookup: CDR1 GTSNPN, CDR2 SVGIG (reference sequence). The length of the CDR3 is 12 residues. CDR3 bases: TGTGCCTGGAGTCTCCCTAGCGGAACGCAGTATTTT. Protein product: CAWSLPSGTQYF.

The chain carries TRBV13 and TRBJ2-7, with unresolved D. The germline gives CDR1 PRHDT, CDR2 FYEKMQ (reference sequence). The CDR3 is 15 amino acids. The V gene lost 2 bases and the J gene lost 0 bases, with 11 bases spanning the gap. The CDR3 region is CASSLTRLTSYEQYF. As DNA, the CDR3 is TGTGCCAGCAGCTTAACGCGACTCACCTCCTACGAGCAGTACTTC.

The CDR3 bases are TGTGCCAGCAGCGCGCGGACCTCCGGGACTAGGGAGTATGGCTACACCTTC. Its translation: CASSARTSGTREYGYTF. The V call is TRBV5-4, the J call TRBJ1-2; D may be TRBD1 (5 bases). The V gene lost 4 bases and the J gene lost 5 bases, with 24 bases spanning the gap. CDR3 length equals 17 residues. Germline V lookup: CDR1 SGHNT, CDR2 YYREEE (reference sequence).

This chain joins TRBV4-1 and TRBJ2-1, with 12 positions matching TRBD2. Germline loops: CDR1 MGHRA, CDR2 YSYEKL. The CDR3 is 16 residues long. V dropped 4 bases and J dropped 15; count of bases not matched to a gene: 16. CDR3 amino acids: CASSLHPGLAGGERFF. The CDR3 DNA is TGCGCCAGCAGCCTGCATCCGGGACTAGCGGGTGGGGAAAGGTTCTTC.

The chain employs TRBV6-6 and TRBJ2-7; tentative D call: TRBD2 (5 bases). Germline values: CDR1 MNHNY, CDR2 SVGAGI (reference sequence). Trimming shortened V by 3 bases and J by 0 bases, and 9 bases separated the two germline ends. The CDR3 has 14 amino acids. The CDR3 reads CASSYTAGSYEQYF. For the CDR3, the DNA is TGTGCCAGCAGTTATACGGCGGGCTCCTACGAGCAGTACTTC.

V gene TRBV5-1 combines with J gene TRBJ2-5, with TRBD1 as a possible D gene (6 bases). The ends were cut back, 0 bases at V and 4 bases at J, with 10 bases in the middle. Per germline, CDR1 SGHRS and CDR2 YFSETQ. This CDR3 contains 14 residues. DNA of the CDR3: TGCGCCAGCAGCTTGGCCTGGGGGCGAGAGACCCAGTACTTC. Residues: CASSLAWGRETQYF.

This chain uses TRBV28 with TRBJ2-5; 8 nucleotides match TRBD1. V shed 6 bases, J shed 2 bases, and the junction held 14 bases outside the gene matches. Germline-derived CDR1 and CDR2 are MDHEN and SYDVKM. The length of the CDR3 is 17 residues. The CDR3 here is CASSRGQDRTLQETQYF. The CDR3 DNA is TGTGCCAGCAGCAGGGGACAGGATCGGACCTTGCAAGAGACCCAGTACTTC.

The chain carries TRBV19 and TRBJ1-1, with TRBD1 matching 11 bases. V lost 7 bases, J lost 7 bases, and 5 bases stayed unmatched. The CDR3 totals 13 residues. Germline CDR1 is LNHDA and CDR2 is SQIVND (reference sequence). CDR3 nucleotide sequence: TGTGCCAGTATCAGGACAGGGGGCAGTGAAGCTTTCTTT. This codes for CASIRTGGSEAFF.

CDR3 nucleotides: TGTGCCAGCACGGGGTCCTACGAGCAGTACTTC. As protein: CASTGSYEQYF. The chain has TRBV2 and TRBJ2-7; D may be TRBD2 (5 bases). The CDR3 totals 11 residues. The germline V and J ends were trimmed by 7 bases and 1 base, with 5 bases remaining between them. Germline V gene lookup returns CDR1 SNHLY and CDR2 FYNNEI.

The chain uses TRBV7-2 and TRBJ2-3; TRBD2 matches at 7 bases. This CDR3 has 15 amino acids. J was trimmed by 2 bases and V by 4 bases; bases with no gene match: 6. Germline lookup yields CDR1 SGHTA and CDR2 FQGNSA. The CDR3, as DNA: TGTGCCAGCAGCTCGCTAGCGGCTTTCACAGATACGCAGTATTTT. It yields the protein CASSSLAAFTDTQYF.

As regards this clone: The same CDR3 also results from other DNA sequences found in this sample. The chain couples TRBV29-1 to TRBJ1-3; D ambiguous. CDR1 is SQVTM, CDR2 ANQGSEA, per germline. Trimming took 1 base from V and 0 from J, leaving 10 bases between them. The length of the CDR3 is 15 residues. The CDR3 DNA follows: TGCAGCGTTGAAGGACTCATAAACTCTGGAAACACCATATATTTT. Residues: CSVEGLINSGNTIYF.

CDR3 region: CASSEGQDTGELFF. Written as DNA, the CDR3 is TGTGCCAGCAGTGAGGGACAAGACACCGGGGAGCTGTTTTTT. The J gene is TRBJ2-2, the V gene TRBV25-1; tentative D call: TRBD1 (6 bases). Deletions cut 3 bases from V and 3 bases from J, with 8 bases between. CDR3 size: 14 residues. The germline V gene encodes CDR1 MGHDK and CDR2 SYGVNS.